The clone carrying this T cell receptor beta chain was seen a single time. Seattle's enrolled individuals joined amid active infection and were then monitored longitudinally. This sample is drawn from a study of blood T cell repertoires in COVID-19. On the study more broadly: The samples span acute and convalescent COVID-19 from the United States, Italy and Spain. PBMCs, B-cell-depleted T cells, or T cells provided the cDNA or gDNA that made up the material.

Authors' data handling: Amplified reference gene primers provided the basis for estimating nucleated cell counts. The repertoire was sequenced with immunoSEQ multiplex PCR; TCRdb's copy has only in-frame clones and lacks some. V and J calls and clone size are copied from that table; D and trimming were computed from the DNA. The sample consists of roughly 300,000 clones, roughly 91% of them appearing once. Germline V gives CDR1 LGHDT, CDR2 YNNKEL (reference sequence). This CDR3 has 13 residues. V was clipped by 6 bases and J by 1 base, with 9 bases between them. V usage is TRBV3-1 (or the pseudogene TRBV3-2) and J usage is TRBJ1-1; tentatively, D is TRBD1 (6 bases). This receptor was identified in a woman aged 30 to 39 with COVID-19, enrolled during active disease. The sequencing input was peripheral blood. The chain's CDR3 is CASRKDRNTEAFF. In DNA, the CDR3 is TGTGCCAGCAGAAAGGACAGGAACACTGAAGCTTTCTTT.